The 18 T cell receptor beta chains reported below all come from one sample, sequenced in a study of metastatic and nonmetastatic thyroid tumors. No treatment had been given to any patient before thyroid surgery. TCRdb re-analyzed the PCR reads through MiXCR. The top ten hold about 3.8% of the sample, which has around 50,000 clones, 22% seen once. The sequenced sample consisted of blood. These receptors were taken from a male donor with papillary thyroid cancer or a benign thyroid nodule (not recorded which). Some clones in this sample may be carry-over from other donors' samples.

The genes are TRBV18 and TRBJ2-1; D might be TRBD1 (5 bases). Trimming took off 6 bases at V and 6 bases at J, with 24 bases between the two ends. CDR3 length equals 17 residues. Germline V lookup: CDR1 KGHSH, CDR2 LQKENI. CDR3 in DNA: TGTGCCAGCTCCCCCTTCGGTGGCAGGGCTTCTGGCAATGAGCAGTTCTTC. Translating gives CASSPFGGRASGNEQFF.

This clone was seen at least ten times. V usage is TRBV5-8 and J usage is TRBJ2-7; 8 bases are shared with TRBD1. Germline lookup yields CDR1 SGHTS and CDR2 YDEGEE. V lost 2 bases to trimming and J lost 1 base; unmatched junction nucleotides: 5. The CDR3 has 15 residues. CDR3 residues: CASSLWTGLSYEQYF. The CDR3 DNA sequence: TGTGCCAGCAGCTTATGGACAGGGCTTTCCTACGAGCAGTACTTC.

Many counts were recorded for this clone. The V and J genes are TRBV28 and TRBJ2-7; perhaps TRBD2 as D (6 bases). V was clipped by 5 bases and J by 9 bases, with 17 bases between them. From germline, CDR1 is MDHEN and CDR2 SYDVKM. This CDR3 contains 13 residues. The CDR3 loop is CASSHRDAGGQYF. CDR3 nucleotide sequence: TGTGCCAGCAGTCACCGGGACGCCGGGGGGCAGTACTTC.

J is TRBJ2-6 and V is TRBV13; D perhaps matches TRBD2 (5 bases). The CDR3 has 18 residues. V shed 3 bases and J shed 0 bases, with 15 bases lying between them. Germline lookup yields CDR1 PRHDT and CDR2 FYEKMQ (reference sequence). CDR3 DNA: TGTGCCAGCAGCTTTTTGCGGCTGAGCGGCTCTGGGGCCAACGTCCTGACTTTC. Protein product: CASSFLRLSGSGANVLTF.

This clone was seen only a few times. The rearrangement links TRBV30 to TRBJ1-6, with D unresolved. The CDR3 runs to 14 residues. Germline V lookup: CDR1 GTSNPN, CDR2 SVGIG (reference sequence). The V gene lost 6 bases and the J gene lost 0 bases, with 9 bases spanning the gap. The CDR3 is CACSGSSYNSPLHF. CDR3 coding DNA: TGTGCCTGTTCGGGGAGCTCCTATAATTCACCCCTCCACTTT.

This clone came up a few times. At one of its ends the junction is not consistent with the germline gene, which may arise from a read error. Other DNA sequences in the same sample also yield this CDR3. The chain joins TRBV12-3 or TRBV12-4 to TRBJ1-1, with D unclear. The CDR3 totals 11 residues. This CDR3 is CASSPGPEAFF. In DNA form, the CDR3 reads TGTGCCAGCAGCCCTGGGCCTGAAGCCTTCTTT.

This clone was observed a single time. Sequence at one end of the junction differs from germline and may be a read error. This chain uses TRBV18 with TRBJ2-1; 13 nucleotides line up with TRBD2. Germline V gene sequence: CDR1 KGHSH, CDR2 LQKENI. This CDR3 comprises 20 residues. CDR3 DNA sequence: TGTGCCAGCTCACCCTATTTACCTCAGGGACTAGCGGGATGCTACAATGAGCATTTCTTC. Amino acids: CASSPYLPQGLAGCYNEHFF.

The DNA of the CDR3 is TGTGCCAGCTCCCGCAGGACAGGCGGGCCGGATACGCAGTATTTT. As protein: CASSRRTGGPDTQYF. This chain connects TRBV18 to TRBJ2-3; 7 positions match TRBD1. V trimming: 6 bases; J trimming: 6 bases; junction bases outside the gene matches: 12. Germline V gene data show CDR1 as KGHSH and CDR2 as LQKENI. The CDR3 runs 15 residues.

This clone was detected many times. The chain is built from TRBV11-2 and TRBJ1-2; the D gene is possibly TRBD1 (5 bases). Germline values: CDR1 SGHAT, CDR2 FQNNGV. V dropped 1 base and J dropped 7 bases, with 13 bases sitting between them. The CDR3 runs to 14 residues. CDR3 sequence: CASSLGPGHLGYTF. CDR3 DNA: TGTGCCAGCAGCTTAGGGCCCGGACACCTTGGCTACACCTTC.

V gene TRBV11-2 combines with J gene TRBJ2-3; D is uncertain. The V gene lost 1 base and the J gene lost 2 bases, with 13 bases spanning the gap. Per germline, CDR1 SGHAT and CDR2 FQNNGV. CDR3 size: 16 residues. The CDR3 DNA is TGTGCCAGCAGCTTAGTAGGGCGGAGCCTCACAGATACGCAGTATTTT. Its protein product is CASSLVGRSLTDTQYF.

J is TRBJ2-7 and V is TRBV5-1; D is possibly TRBD1 or TRBD2 (5 bases each). V was trimmed by 4 bases and J by 4 bases, leaving 21 bases between them. CDR3 length: 16 residues. Germline loops: CDR1 SGHRS, CDR2 YFSETQ. The CDR3 DNA is TGCGCCAGCAGCCCAGGACCCGAGGGTGCAGGGTACGAGCAGTACTTC. Translation: CASSPGPEGAGYEQYF.

The chain joins TRBV2 to TRBJ2-3, with 10 bases matching TRBD1. Germline CDR1 and CDR2: SNHLY and FYNNEI. The CDR3 has 15 amino acids. Trimming cost V 7 bases and J 5 bases; bases outside gene matches: 9. The DNA of the CDR3 is TGTGCCAGCATCGCGCCGGGACAGGGGATAGATACGCAGTATTTT. Amino acids: CASIAPGQGIDTQYF.

This sequence joins TRBV5-1 and TRBJ2-5; 10 bases are a match to TRBD2. CDR3 length: 15 residues. Losses at the gene ends were 4 bases for V and 2 bases for J; bases not matched to a gene: 5. The germline gives CDR1 SGHRS, CDR2 YFSETQ. The CDR3 sequence: CASSKLAGPQETQYF. The DNA of the CDR3 is TGCGCCAGCAGCAAACTAGCGGGACCACAAGAGACCCAGTACTTC.

The table lists this clone with many counts. The V gene is TRBV10-3, the J gene TRBJ2-7; D possibly matches TRBD1 or TRBD2 (5 bases each). The V and J ends lost 6 bases and 4 bases respectively, with 10 bases between them. The CDR3 is 12 residues long. Germline V gene sequence: CDR1 ENHRY, CDR2 SYGVKD. The CDR3 nucleotides are TGTGCCATCAGCAGGGACCTATACGAGCAGTACTTC. Its protein is CAISRDLYEQYF.

The chain links TRBV4-3 to TRBJ1-2; tentatively, D is TRBD1 (5 bases). Trimming cost V 0 bases and J 4 bases, with 12 bases left between them. The CDR3 covers 15 residues. Per germline, CDR1 LGHNA and CDR2 YSLEER. The CDR3 here is CASSQEKGMSYGYTF. CDR3 coding DNA: TGCGCCAGCAGCCAAGAAAAGGGGATGAGCTATGGCTACACCTTC.

Relative to its sample, this clone is medium-sized. The chain employs TRBV12-3 or TRBV12-4 and TRBJ2-1, with 9 bases that match TRBD1. Losses at the gene ends were 7 bases for V and 5 bases for J; bases not matched to a gene: 9. The CDR3 runs 15 residues. The CDR3 coding sequence is TGTGCCAGCATTCCCGGGACAGGGCAAAACAATGAGCAGTTCTTC. It codes for CASIPGTGQNNEQFF.

The rearrangement uses TRBV19 and TRBJ1-6, with D perhaps matching TRBD1 (5 bases). The CDR3 has 15 amino acids. Germline V CDR1 and CDR2: LNHDA, SQIVND (reference sequence). V was clipped by 5 bases and J by 7 bases, with 15 bases between them. CDR3 DNA sequence: TGTGCCAGTAGTTCCCAACGGGGCAGAAATTCACCCCTCCACTTT. It translates to CASSSQRGRNSPLHF. Filled out from reference TRBV19 and TRBJ1-6, the complete variable domain reads DGGITQSPKYLFRKEGQNVTLSCEQNLNHDAMYWYRQDPGQGLRLIYYSQIVNDFQKGDIAEGYSVSREKKESFPLTVTSAQKNPTAFYLCASSSQRGRNSPLHFGNGTRLTVT.

This clone was found a few times. CDR3 DNA: TGTGCCAGCAGTGAAAGGCTGCAGCCCCAGCATTTT. Translation gives CASSERLQPQHF. This rearrangement joins TRBV2 to TRBJ1-5, with D hard to call. Looked up from germline, CDR1 is SNHLY and CDR2 is FYNNEI. The CDR3 contains 12 residues. Trimming took off 2 bases at V and 7 bases at J, with 6 bases between the two ends.